Below, 15 T cell receptor beta chains from the same sample are listed, as sequenced in a study of cytomegalovirus exposure and HLA in healthy donors. 13 Jbeta primers and 60 Vbeta primers were used for the PCR. Produced via immunoSEQ multiplex PCR; TCRdb's table is partial and in-frame only. The top ten clones hold approximately 0.24% of a sample with approximately 250,000 clones, roughly 85% of them seen once. Sequences were obtained from PBMCs. The origin of the receptors is a girl aged 2 to 10 in good health and CMV-seronegative.

This clone was observed once. The chain joins TRBV10-1 to TRBJ2-5, with 12 nucleotides matching TRBD1. CDR1 is WNHNN, CDR2 SYGVQD, per germline (reference sequence). The V segment lost 2 bases and the J segment 4 bases; nucleotides outside the gene matches: 2. This CDR3 has 15 residues. The CDR3 bases are TGCGCCAGCAGTGAGGGGACAGGGGGCCGAGAGACCCAGTACTTC. It codes for CASSEGTGGRETQYF.

V and J are TRBV6-1 and TRBJ1-2, with D tentatively TRBD1 (5 bases). Germline lookup yields CDR1 MNHNS and CDR2 SASEGT. V lost 7 bases and J 0 bases, leaving 12 bases between the germline ends. This CDR3 contains 14 residues. CDR3 DNA: TGTGCCAGCACTCAGGGTCGCGCTAACTATGGCTACACCTTC. It encodes CASTQGRANYGYTF.

The chain employs TRBV4-2 and TRBJ1-5, with TRBD1 as a possible D gene (6 bases). CDR1 is LGHNA and CDR2 is YNFKEQ in the germline V gene. This CDR3 region has 15 residues. V lost 4 bases and J lost 1, with 11 bases in between. The DNA of the CDR3 is TGTGCCAGCAGCCCGAGGGGGATCAGCAATCAGCCCCAGCATTTT. Protein: CASSPRGISNQPQHF.

This chain joins TRBV6-5 and TRBJ2-7, with TRBD1 matching 8 bases. Trimming cost V 0 bases and J 6 bases; bases outside gene matches: 7. The germline CDR1 and CDR2 sequences are MNHEY and SVGAGI. The CDR3 spans 15 residues. Here the CDR3 reads CASSYSGQGAGEQYF. For the CDR3, the DNA is TGTGCCAGCAGTTACTCCGGGCAGGGGGCTGGCGAGCAGTACTTC.

V and J are TRBV2 and TRBJ2-1; 10 bases are shared with TRBD2. Looked up from germline, CDR1 is SNHLY and CDR2 is FYNNEI. V lost 1 base to trimming and J lost 0 bases; unmatched junction nucleotides: 6. This CDR3 contains 18 residues. Here the CDR3 reads CASSEDPAGGYSYNEQFF. CDR3 nucleotide sequence: TGTGCCAGCAGTGAAGACCCAGCGGGAGGGTACTCCTACAATGAGCAGTTCTTC.

The chain has TRBV27 and TRBJ1-1, with TRBD1 as a possible D gene (5 bases). The CDR3 length is 13 residues. The V and J ends lost 6 bases and 4 bases respectively, with 12 bases between them. Germline V gene data show CDR1 as MNHEY and CDR2 as SMNVEV (reference sequence). The CDR3 DNA sequence: TGTGCCAGCAGCCGCTCGGGGGGCACTGAAGCTTTCTTT. It yields the protein CASSRSGGTEAFF.

The rearrangement links TRBV11-2 to TRBJ1-1; 7 bases align to TRBD1. CDR3 size: 14 residues. CDR1 is SGHAT and CDR2 is FQNNGV in the germline V gene. Trimming removed 5 bases from V and 1 base from J; junction bases left unmatched: 4. In nucleotides, the CDR3 is TGTGCCAGCAGCCAACGGACAGGGAACACTGAAGCTTTCTTT. Protein product: CASSQRTGNTEAFF.

This sequence joins TRBV5-1 and TRBJ1-3, with D maybe TRBD1 (6 bases). Germline loops: CDR1 SGHRS, CDR2 YFSETQ. Trimming pared 3 bases from V and 9 bases from J, leaving 16 bases between. This CDR3 has 14 residues. CDR3 sequence reads: CASSSDTGLSTIYF. In DNA form, the CDR3 reads TGCGCCAGCAGCTCAGACACAGGGTTAAGCACCATATATTTT.

J is TRBJ2-5 and V is TRBV7-9, with 7 bases aligning to TRBD2. This CDR3 comprises 18 residues. Germline lookup yields CDR1 SEHNR and CDR2 FQNEAQ (reference sequence). With 0 bases clipped from V and 4 bases from J, the junction kept 14 bases outside the gene matches. As DNA, the CDR3 is TGTGCCAGCAGCTTAGCGGTTGTCTGGGGAGCTAGCGGAGAGACCCAGTACTTC. This translates into CASSLAVVWGASGETQYF.

The rearrangement links TRBV9 to TRBJ1-5; no firm D call. Germline V CDR1 and CDR2: SGDLS, YYNGEE. V dropped 0 bases and J dropped 4 bases, with 8 bases sitting between them. The CDR3 length is 14 residues. The DNA for the CDR3 is TGTGCCAGCAGCGTAGGCGGGGTAAATCAGCCCCAGCATTTT. It encodes CASSVGGVNQPQHF.

The rearrangement uses TRBV7-9 and TRBJ2-7; 10 bases match TRBD1. This CDR3 has 14 residues. Trimming took 5 bases from V and 7 from J; bases not matched to a gene: 8. Germline values: CDR1 SEHNR, CDR2 FQNEAQ (reference sequence). This CDR3 reads CASSDRTGGGEQYF. In DNA, the CDR3 is TGTGCCAGCAGCGACCGGACAGGGGGGGGTGAGCAGTACTTC.

The chain combines TRBV2 with TRBJ1-2; TRBD1 aligns across 7 bases. This CDR3 is 16 amino acids long. J gave up 4 bases and V 3 bases, and 11 bases lay outside the gene matches. Germline CDR1 and CDR2: SNHLY and FYNNEI. CDR3 nucleotides: TGTGCCAGCAGTGATTCGGTCCAAAGACAGGGCTATGGCTACACCTTC. It translates to CASSDSVQRQGYGYTF.

The chain recombines TRBV5-1 with TRBJ2-3; D gene unclear. CDR1 is SGHRS and CDR2 is YFSETQ in the germline V gene. This CDR3 region has 14 residues. Trimming removed 7 bases at V and 0 bases at J, with 12 bases between. The CDR3 bases are TGCGCCAGCCCCACTTTAGCTAGCACAGATACGCAGTATTTT. Its translation: CASPTLASTDTQYF.

J is TRBJ2-3 and V is TRBV7-6; 8 nucleotides agree with TRBD2. V was clipped by 2 bases and J by 2 bases; unmatched bases: 12. The germline CDR1 and CDR2 sequences are SGHVS and FNYEAQ. This CDR3 has 18 residues. CDR3 coding DNA: TGTGCCAGCAGCTTACTCCCGAGGGCGGGGGGTAACACAGATACGCAGTATTTT. Its protein product is CASSLLPRAGGNTDTQYF.

The rearrangement links TRBV25-1 to TRBJ2-5; D gene uncertain. The ends were cut back, 9 bases at V and 1 base at J, with 9 bases in the middle. The CDR3 contains 12 residues. Looked up from germline, CDR1 is MGHDK and CDR2 is SYGVNS. In DNA form, the CDR3 reads TGTGCCAGTCAACAGCTCCAAGAGACCCAGTACTTC. Translating gives CASQQLQETQYF. Variable domain in full (rest from reference TRBV25-1 and TRBJ2-5): EADIYQTPRYLVIGTGKKITLECSQTMGHDKMYWYQQDPGMELHLIHYSYGVNSTEKGDLSSESTVSRIRTEHFPLTLESARPSHTSQYLCASQQLQETQYFGPGTRLLVL.